This TCR beta chain was identified in a study of CD8 T cells in ankylosing spondylitis. To note about this clonotype: The antigen remains unidentified.

Germline CDR1 reads SGHRS; CDR2 reads YFSETQ. This CDR3 is built from 14 residues. Trimming removed 1 base at V and 6 bases at J, with 11 bases between. Molecular-barcoded quantitative 5'-RACE produced these TCR beta libraries. Via MiXCR, TCRdb re-called the 5' RACE reads, giving one row per CDR3 protein. The table has more than 250,000 distinct CDR3 sequences, approximately 8% seen once. Overall study findings and caveats: Relatively rare in peripheral blood, disease-linked clones were also CD8+. Made up of several highly homologous variants, a TCR beta motif appeared characteristic of ankylosing spondylitis blood. Some motif variants had been reported before (in reactive arthritis synovial fluid and blood). It was reported that disease-linked clones were significantly enriched in matched ankylosing spondylitis synovial fluid.

The sample comprised blood, either unsorted or a sorted T cell fraction (not recorded which). The V and J genes are TRBV5-1 and TRBJ2-1; TRBD2 is a possible D gene (5 bases). This clonotype originated in a male donor with ankylosing spondylitis. CDR3 in DNA: TGCGCCAGCAGCTTGCGCGTACGGGGCAATGAGCAGTTCTTC. This gives the protein CASSLRVRGNEQFF. The full variable domain, its missing parts supplied by reference TRBV5-1 and TRBJ2-1, is KAGVTQTPRYLIKTRGQQVTLSCSPISGHRSVSWYQQTPGQGLQFLFEYFSETQRNKGNFPGRFSGRQFSNSRSEMNVSTLELGDSALYLCASSLRVRGNEQFFGPGTRLTVL.